One and the same sample provided the 15 T cell receptor beta chains below, sequenced in a study of T cell clonotyping in hematopoietic cell transplantation. Generated by immunoSEQ multiplex PCR, the TCRdb table keeps only in-frame clones and is missing some. This sample carries about 11,000 clones, approximately 88% of them seen once, and the ten largest clones take 35% to 45%. Sequences were derived from PBMCs, sampled 180 days after allogeneic stem cell transplant. The receptor source for this set is a male patient aged 60-69 years who had an allogeneic stem cell transplant from an unrelated donor, so the T cells may come from the graft donor. Some clones in this sample may be carry-over from other donors' samples.

The J gene is TRBJ1-5, the V gene TRBV9; 10 nucleotides agree with TRBD1. The V segment lost 3 bases and the J segment 0 bases; nucleotides outside the gene matches: 3. Germline CDR1 reads SGDLS; CDR2 reads YYNGEE. This CDR3 has 16 residues. CDR3 DNA sequence: TGTGCCAGCAGCGATGGGACAGGGGTTAGCAATCAGCCCCAGCATTTT. Translating it yields CASSDGTGVSNQPQHF.

CDR3 protein: CASSSGPNTEAFF. The CDR3 coding sequence is TGTGCCAGCAGCTCAGGTCCGAACACTGAAGCTTTCTTT. The chain uses TRBV7-9 and TRBJ1-1; no definite D call. Germline lookup yields CDR1 SEHNR and CDR2 FQNEAQ (reference sequence). The CDR3 contains 13 residues. Trimming left V 4 bases short and J 1 base short, with 7 bases between.

This chain joins TRBV19 and TRBJ2-2; D perhaps matches TRBD2 (6 bases). CDR1 is LNHDA and CDR2 is SQIVND in the germline V gene (reference sequence). This CDR3 has 13 amino acids. The germline V and J ends were trimmed by 7 bases and 4 bases, with 10 bases remaining between them. CDR3 nucleotides: TGTGCCAGTACCCGGGAGATCACCGGGGAGCTGTTTTTT. Protein product: CASTREITGELFF.

This clone was seen a single time. The chain uses TRBV29-1 and TRBJ1-1, with 8 bases aligning to TRBD1. With 6 bases clipped from V and 5 bases from J, the junction kept 5 bases outside the gene matches. CDR3 size: 12 residues. Germline-derived CDR1 and CDR2 are SQVTM and ANQGSEA. The DNA for the CDR3 is TGCAGCGTCAGGGGGCTGGGAACTGAAGCTTTCTTT. It is translated as CSVRGLGTEAFF.

This clone appeared a single time. The rearrangement joins TRBV5-4 to TRBJ1-4; D call uncertain. The CDR3 has 13 residues. Germline CDR1 SGHNT, CDR2 YYREEE (reference sequence). V dropped 2 bases and J dropped 5 bases, with 7 bases sitting between them. CDR3 sequence (DNA): TGTGCCAGCAGCTTTGGACTAAATGAAAAACTGTTTTTT. Translation gives CASSFGLNEKLFF.

This chain connects TRBV11-2 to TRBJ2-3, with D maybe TRBD1 (6 bases). The CDR3 totals 15 residues. Looked up from germline, CDR1 is SGHAT and CDR2 is FQNNGV. V lost 5 bases to trimming and J lost 4 bases, with 16 bases between them. This CDR3 is CASSQGWGRADTQYF. CDR3 DNA sequence: TGTGCCAGCAGCCAGGGCTGGGGGCGAGCAGATACGCAGTATTTT.

V usage is TRBV2 and J usage is TRBJ2-7; D gene ambiguous. V lost 5 bases to trimming and J lost 6 bases, with 11 bases between them. Germline-derived CDR1 and CDR2 are SNHLY and FYNNEI. The CDR3 has 12 amino acids. CDR3 loop: CASSPSRSEQYF. The CDR3 nucleotides are TGTGCCAGCAGTCCGAGCCGAAGCGAGCAGTACTTC.

This chain connects TRBV28 to TRBJ1-3; a weak D match, TRBD1 (5 bases). The CDR3 extends over 17 amino acids. V gave up 5 bases and J gave up 0 bases, with 17 bases separating them. Germline V gives CDR1 MDHEN, CDR2 SYDVKM. The CDR3 protein is CASSPPTVTSSGNTIYF. The CDR3 DNA reads as TGTGCCAGCAGTCCCCCGACAGTTACCAGCTCTGGAAACACCATATATTTT.

CDR3 residues: CASSLLTGINYGYTF. Written as DNA, the CDR3 is TGTGCCAGCAGCTTGTTGACAGGGATTAACTATGGCTACACCTTC. The chain links TRBV7-9 to TRBJ1-2; 7 nucleotides align to TRBD1. V was pared by 3 bases and J by 1 base, with 5 bases of the junction left unmatched. The CDR3 totals 15 residues. Germline loops: CDR1 SEHNR, CDR2 FQNEAQ (reference sequence).

The chain is built from TRBV6-1 and TRBJ1-1, with D possibly being TRBD1 (5 bases). Germline-derived CDR1 and CDR2 are MNHNS and SASEGT. The CDR3 length is 15 residues. V was pared by 8 bases and J by 0 bases, with 16 bases between. The CDR3 protein is CASFDGAILNTEAFF. The CDR3 nucleotides read TGTGCCAGCTTCGATGGGGCCATTTTGAACACTGAAGCTTTCTTT.

The chain uses TRBV4-3 and TRBJ1-1; 7 bases map to TRBD1. This CDR3 spans 16 amino acids. CDR1 and CDR2 (germline): LGHNA, YSLEER. Trimming at V came to 0 bases and at J to 1 base, leaving 5 bases not matched to a gene. In nucleotides, the CDR3 is TGCGCCAGCAGCCAAGATCGGGGACAGTCGAACACTGAAGCTTTCTTT. Translated, it gives CASSQDRGQSNTEAFF.

The chain carries TRBV9 and TRBJ2-3; D is uncertain. V was pared by 0 bases and J by 1 base, with 3 bases between. This CDR3 spans 13 amino acids. CDR1 is SGDLS and CDR2 is YYNGEE in the germline V gene. The CDR3: CASSVGGTDTQYF. The CDR3 DNA is TGTGCCAGCAGCGTAGGGGGCACAGATACGCAGTATTTT.

The chain couples TRBV6-6 to TRBJ1-6; D is unresolved. Germline V gives CDR1 MNHNY, CDR2 SVGAGI (reference sequence). The CDR3 covers 14 residues. Deletions cut 6 bases from V and 7 bases from J, with 13 bases between. The CDR3 coding sequence is TGTGCCAGCAGCCCTATAAGGACCAATTCACCCCTCCACTTT. Amino acids: CASSPIRTNSPLHF.

This chain links TRBV7-9 with TRBJ2-1, with 7 nucleotides matching TRBD1. This CDR3 comprises 17 residues. The germline CDR1 and CDR2 sequences are SEHNR and FQNEAQ (reference sequence). Trimming removed 1 base from V and 3 bases from J; junction bases left unmatched: 9. CDR3 nucleotides: TGTGCCAGCAGCTTAGAGGGACAGCTCCTTGACTACAATGAGCAGTTCTTC. It yields the protein CASSLEGQLLDYNEQFF. Based on the CDR3 plus reference TRBV7-9 and TRBJ2-1, the full variable domain is DTGVSQNPRHKITKRGQNVTFRCDPISEHNRLYWYRQTLGQGPEFLTYFQNEAQLEKSRLLSDRFSAERPKGSFSTLEIQRTEQGDSAMYLCASSLEGQLLDYNEQFFGPGTRLTVL.

This rearrangement joins TRBV11-1 to TRBJ2-5, with D possibly being TRBD1 (6 bases). Per the germline V gene, CDR1 is SGHAT and CDR2 is FQDESV (reference sequence). The V and J ends lost 1 base and 1 base respectively, with 7 bases between them. The CDR3 contains 14 residues. The DNA for the CDR3 is TGTGCCAGCAGCTTAGGGACAGCCCAAGAGACCCAGTACTTC. Translated, it gives CASSLGTAQETQYF.